This TCR beta chain was sequenced in a study of blood T cell repertoires in COVID-19. Across the whole study: Collection of acute and convalescent COVID-19 samples took place in the United States, Italy and Spain.

V lost 6 bases and J lost 4, with 13 bases in between. Germline V lookup: CDR1 SEHNR, CDR2 FQNEAQ (reference sequence). The CDR3 is 13 amino acids. TCRdb's table, derived via immunoSEQ multiplex PCR, lists solely in-frame clones and lacks some. Among 80,000 or so clones, 80% to 90% were seen once, and the ten largest hold 15% to 20%. This receptor was obtained from a human donor in a cohort sampled during active COVID-19. Material: peripheral blood. The rearrangement joins TRBV7-9 to TRBJ2-7; a possible D gene is TRBD1 (5 bases). The CDR3 DNA reads TGTGCCAGCAGACTGGGCAGGGAATACGAGCAGTACTTC. It is translated as CASRLGREYEQYF.